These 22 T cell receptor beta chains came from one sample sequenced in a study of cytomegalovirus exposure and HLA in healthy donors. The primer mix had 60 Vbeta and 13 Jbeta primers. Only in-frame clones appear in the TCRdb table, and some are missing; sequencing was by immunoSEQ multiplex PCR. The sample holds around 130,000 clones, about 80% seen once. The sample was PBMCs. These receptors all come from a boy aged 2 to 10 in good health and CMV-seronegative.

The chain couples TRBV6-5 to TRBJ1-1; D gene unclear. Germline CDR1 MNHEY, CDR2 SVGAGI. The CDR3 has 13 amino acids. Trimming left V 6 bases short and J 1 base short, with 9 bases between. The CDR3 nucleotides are TGTGCCAGCAGCCCCCCCGGGAACACTGAAGCTTTCTTT. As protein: CASSPPGNTEAFF.

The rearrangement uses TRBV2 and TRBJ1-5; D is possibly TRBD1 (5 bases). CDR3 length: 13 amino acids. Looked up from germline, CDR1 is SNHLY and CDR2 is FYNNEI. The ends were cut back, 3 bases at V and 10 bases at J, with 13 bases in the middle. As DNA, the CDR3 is TGTGCCAGCAGTGAGGGCAGGGTTAATCCCCAGCATTTT. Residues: CASSEGRVNPQHF.

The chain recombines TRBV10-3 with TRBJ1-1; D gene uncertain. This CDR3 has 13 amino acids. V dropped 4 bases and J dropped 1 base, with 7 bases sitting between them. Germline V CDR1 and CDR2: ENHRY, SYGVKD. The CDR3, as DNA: TGTGCCATCAGTGGACGGGAGAACACTGAAGCTTTCTTT. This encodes CAISGRENTEAFF.

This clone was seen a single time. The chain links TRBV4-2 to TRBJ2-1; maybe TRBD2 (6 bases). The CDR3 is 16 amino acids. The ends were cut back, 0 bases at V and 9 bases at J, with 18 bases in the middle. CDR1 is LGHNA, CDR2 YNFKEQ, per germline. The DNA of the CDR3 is TGTGCCAGCAGCCAAGATGCGGGGAATACGGGGTCTGAGCAGTTCTTC. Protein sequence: CASSQDAGNTGSEQFF.

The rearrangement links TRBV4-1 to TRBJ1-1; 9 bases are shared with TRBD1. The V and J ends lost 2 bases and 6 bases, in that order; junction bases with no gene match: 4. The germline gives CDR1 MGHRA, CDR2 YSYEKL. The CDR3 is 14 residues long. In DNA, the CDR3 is TGCGCCAGCAGCCAATGGACAGGGGCTGCTGAAGCTTTCTTT. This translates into CASSQWTGAAEAFF.

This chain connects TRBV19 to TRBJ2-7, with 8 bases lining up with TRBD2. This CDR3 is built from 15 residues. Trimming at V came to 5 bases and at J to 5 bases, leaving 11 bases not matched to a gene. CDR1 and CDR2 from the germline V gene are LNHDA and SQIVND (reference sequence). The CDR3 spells CASSWRTGGVDEQYF. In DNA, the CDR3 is TGTGCCAGTAGTTGGCGGACGGGGGGGGTCGACGAGCAGTACTTC.

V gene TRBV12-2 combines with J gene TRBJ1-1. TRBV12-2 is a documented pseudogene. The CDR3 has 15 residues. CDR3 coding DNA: TGTGCAAGTCGCTTAGGTTTGAGAGCGAACACTGAAGCTTTCTTT. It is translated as CASRLGLRANTEAFF.

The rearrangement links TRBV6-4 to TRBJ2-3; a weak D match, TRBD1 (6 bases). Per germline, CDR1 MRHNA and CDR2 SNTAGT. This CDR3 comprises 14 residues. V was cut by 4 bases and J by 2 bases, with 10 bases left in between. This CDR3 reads CASSGQATTDTQYF. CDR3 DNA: TGTGCCAGCAGTGGACAGGCTACCACAGATACGCAGTATTTT.

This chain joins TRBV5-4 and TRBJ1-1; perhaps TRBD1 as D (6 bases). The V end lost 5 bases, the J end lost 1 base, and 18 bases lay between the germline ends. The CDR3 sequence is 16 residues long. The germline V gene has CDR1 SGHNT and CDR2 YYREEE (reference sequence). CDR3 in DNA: TGTGCCAGCAGACCCACTCCGGGACACGGGAACACTGAAGCTTTCTTT. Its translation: CASRPTPGHGNTEAFF.

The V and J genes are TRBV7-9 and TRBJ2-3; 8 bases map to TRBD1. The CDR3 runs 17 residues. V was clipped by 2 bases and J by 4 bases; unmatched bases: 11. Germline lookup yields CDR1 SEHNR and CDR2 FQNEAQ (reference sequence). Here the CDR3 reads CASSLSSWDRLADTQYF. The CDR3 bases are TGTGCCAGCAGCTTATCCTCCTGGGACAGGCTGGCAGATACGCAGTATTTT.

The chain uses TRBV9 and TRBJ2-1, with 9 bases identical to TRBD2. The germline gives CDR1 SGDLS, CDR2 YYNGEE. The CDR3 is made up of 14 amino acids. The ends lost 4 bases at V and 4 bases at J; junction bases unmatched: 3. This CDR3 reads CASSLTSGYNEQFF. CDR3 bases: TGTGCCAGCAGCTTGACTAGCGGTTACAATGAGCAGTTCTTC. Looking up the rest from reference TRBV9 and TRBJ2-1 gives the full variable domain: DSGVTQTPKHLITATGQRVTLRCSPRSGDLSVYWYQQSLDQGLQFLIQYYNGEERAKGNILERFSAQQFPDLHSELNLSSLELGDSALYFCASSLTSGYNEQFFGPGTRLTVL.

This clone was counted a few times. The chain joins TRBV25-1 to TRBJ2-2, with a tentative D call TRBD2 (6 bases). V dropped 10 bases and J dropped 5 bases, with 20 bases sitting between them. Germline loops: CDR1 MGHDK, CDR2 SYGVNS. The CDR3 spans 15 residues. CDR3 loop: CATQPDGSYTGELFF. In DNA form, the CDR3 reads TGTGCCACCCAACCGGACGGGAGTTATACCGGGGAGCTGTTTTTT.

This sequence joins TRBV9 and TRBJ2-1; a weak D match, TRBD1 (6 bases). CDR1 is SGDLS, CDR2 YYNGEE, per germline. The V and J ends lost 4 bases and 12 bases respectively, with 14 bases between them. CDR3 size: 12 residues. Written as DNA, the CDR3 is TGTGCCAGCAGCAAAGGGACAATATGGCAGTTCTTC. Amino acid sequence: CASSKGTIWQFF.

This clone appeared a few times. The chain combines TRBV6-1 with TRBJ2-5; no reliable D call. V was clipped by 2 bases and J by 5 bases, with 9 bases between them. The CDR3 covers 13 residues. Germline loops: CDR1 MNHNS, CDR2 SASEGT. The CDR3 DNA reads TGTGCCAGCAGTGAATCCCGGTTCGAGACCCAGTACTTC. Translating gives CASSESRFETQYF.

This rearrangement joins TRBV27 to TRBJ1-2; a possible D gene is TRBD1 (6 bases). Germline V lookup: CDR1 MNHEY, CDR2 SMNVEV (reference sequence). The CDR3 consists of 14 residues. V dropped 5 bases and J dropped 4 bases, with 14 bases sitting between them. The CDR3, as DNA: TGTGCCAGCAGTCCCCTGACAGGAGGCTATGGCTACACCTTC. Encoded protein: CASSPLTGGYGYTF.

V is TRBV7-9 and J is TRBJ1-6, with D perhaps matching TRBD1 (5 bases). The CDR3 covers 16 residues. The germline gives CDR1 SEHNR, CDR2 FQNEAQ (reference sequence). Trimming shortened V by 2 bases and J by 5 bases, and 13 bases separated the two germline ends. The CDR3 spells CASSLSTGPNNSPLHF. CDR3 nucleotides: TGTGCCAGCAGCTTATCAACAGGACCTAATAATTCACCCCTCCACTTT.

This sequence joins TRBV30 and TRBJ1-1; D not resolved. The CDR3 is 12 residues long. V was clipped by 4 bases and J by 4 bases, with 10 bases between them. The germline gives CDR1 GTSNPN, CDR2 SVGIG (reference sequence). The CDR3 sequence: CAWTREITEAFF. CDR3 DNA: TGTGCCTGGACTAGGGAGATCACTGAAGCTTTCTTT.

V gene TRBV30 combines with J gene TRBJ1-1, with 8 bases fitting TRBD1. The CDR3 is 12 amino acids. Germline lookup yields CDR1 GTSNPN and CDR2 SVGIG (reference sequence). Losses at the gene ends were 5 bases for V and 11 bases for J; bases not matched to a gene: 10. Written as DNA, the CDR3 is TGTGCCTGGGTGGGCAGGGGGCTTAAGGCTTTCTTT. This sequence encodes CAWVGRGLKAFF.

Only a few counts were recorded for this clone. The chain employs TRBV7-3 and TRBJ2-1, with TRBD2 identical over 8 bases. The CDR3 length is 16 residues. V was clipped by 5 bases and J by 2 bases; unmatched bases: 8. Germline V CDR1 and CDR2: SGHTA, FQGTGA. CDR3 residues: CASSLGGSGAYNEQFF. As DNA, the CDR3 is TGTGCCAGCAGCCTCGGTGGTAGCGGGGCCTACAATGAGCAGTTCTTC.

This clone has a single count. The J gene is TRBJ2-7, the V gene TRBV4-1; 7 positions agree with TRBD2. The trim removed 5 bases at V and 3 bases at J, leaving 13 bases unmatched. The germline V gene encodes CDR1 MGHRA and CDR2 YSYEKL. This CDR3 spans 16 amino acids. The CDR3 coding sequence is TGCGCCAGCAGCGTTCTAGTCGGACTAGGGAGCTACGAGCAGTACTTC. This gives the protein CASSVLVGLGSYEQYF.

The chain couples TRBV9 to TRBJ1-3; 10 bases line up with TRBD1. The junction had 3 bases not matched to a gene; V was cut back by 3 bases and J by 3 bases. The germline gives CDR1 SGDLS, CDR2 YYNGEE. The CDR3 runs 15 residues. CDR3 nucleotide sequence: TGTGCCAGCAGCGGCGACAGGGGGCATGGAAACACCATATATTTT. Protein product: CASSGDRGHGNTIYF.

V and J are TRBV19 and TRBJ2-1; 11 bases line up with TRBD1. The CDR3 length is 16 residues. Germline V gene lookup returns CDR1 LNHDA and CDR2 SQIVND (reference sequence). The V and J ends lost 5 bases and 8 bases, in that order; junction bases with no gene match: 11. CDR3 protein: CASSPGQGAVTDEQFF. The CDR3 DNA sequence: TGTGCCAGTAGTCCCGGACAGGGGGCAGTAACCGATGAGCAGTTCTTC.